These 21 T cell receptor beta chains were all obtained from the same sample, sequenced in a study of cytomegalovirus exposure and HLA in healthy donors (dated by TCRdb to the late 2010s). The library was prepared using the immunoSEQ multiplex PCR assay. A mixture of 60 forward primers for TCR Vbeta segments and 13 reverse primers for TCR Jbeta segments was used in the multiplex PCR. This immuneACCESS table, as held by TCRdb, lists in-frame sequences with V and J called but not all clones. Of the missing ones, under half trace to an unresolved V gene in checked studies; the others have no known cause. This sample is represented by 100,000 to 150,000 clones; 65% to 80% of them were singletons. The ten largest clones capture roughly 3% of the sample. Material: PBMCs. The receptors originated from a woman in her thirties or forties in good health and CMV-seropositive.

This clone has only one observation. The V call is TRBV27, the J call TRBJ1-2; D is ambiguous. Germline CDR1 and CDR2: MNHEY and SMNVEV (reference sequence). Trimming removed 3 bases from V and 8 bases from J, with 25 bases in between. CDR3 length: 17 residues. CDR3 amino acids: CASSFRRFADAGRGYTF. Written as DNA, the CDR3 is TGTGCCAGCAGTTTTAGAAGGTTCGCGGATGCTGGGAGAGGCTACACCTTC.

This clone was seen a few times. This chain connects TRBV5-1 to TRBJ2-7; D is perhaps TRBD2 (6 bases). Germline V gene sequence: CDR1 SGHRS, CDR2 YFSETQ. Trimming left V 5 bases short and J 3 bases short, with 12 bases between. The CDR3 is 13 amino acids. Written as DNA, the CDR3 is TGCGCCAGCAGGGCCGGGACTTTCTACGAGCAGTACTTC. Its protein is CASRAGTFYEQYF.

The V gene is TRBV5-1, the J gene TRBJ2-3; maybe TRBD2 (6 bases). Trimming cost V 3 bases and J 4 bases, with 15 bases left between them. CDR1 SGHRS and CDR2 YFSETQ come from the germline V gene. CDR3 size: 15 residues. In nucleotides, the CDR3 is TGCGCCAGCAGCTGGGGTTCTAGCGTCGCAGATACGCAGTATTTT. Translated: CASSWGSSVADTQYF.

This clone was observed a few times. This rearrangement joins TRBV28 to TRBJ1-2; D remains unclear. Germline V gene lookup returns CDR1 MDHEN and CDR2 SYDVKM. Trimming took 6 bases from V and 4 from J, leaving 12 bases between them. CDR3 size: 13 residues. CDR3 coding DNA: TGTGCCAGCAGCTTGCCGGGAATCTATGGCTACACCTTC. This translates into CASSLPGIYGYTF.

The chain has TRBV11-3 and TRBJ2-1; possibly TRBD2 for D (6 bases). Trimming stripped 1 base from V and 1 base from J, with 8 bases between. Germline CDR1 SGHNT, CDR2 YENEEA. CDR3 size: 15 residues. For the CDR3, the DNA is TGTGCCAGCAGCTTAGGGGGGGTATCCTACAATGAGCAGTTCTTC. Its protein is CASSLGGVSYNEQFF. Together with reference TRBV11-3 and TRBJ2-1, the CDR3 gives the full variable domain: EAGVVQSPRYKIIEKKQPVAFWCNPISGHNTLYWYLQNLGQGPELLIRYENEEAVDDSQLPKDRFSAERLKGVDSTLKIQPAELGDSAVYLCASSLGGVSYNEQFFGPGTRLTVL.

The V call is TRBV27, the J call TRBJ1-2, with D uncertain. The V gene lost 3 bases and the J gene lost 0 bases, with 5 bases spanning the gap. This CDR3 contains 13 residues. In germline, CDR1 is MNHEY, CDR2 SMNVEV (reference sequence). The chain's CDR3 is CASSFGANYGYTF. The CDR3, as DNA: TGTGCCAGCAGTTTTGGAGCTAACTATGGCTACACCTTC.

J is TRBJ2-1 and V is TRBV15, with D perhaps matching TRBD2 (6 bases). The germline CDR1 and CDR2 sequences are LNHNV and YYDKDF (reference sequence). V was cut by 3 bases and J by 7 bases, with 19 bases left in between. The CDR3 runs to 16 residues. CDR3 loop: CATSRWGEGRGNEQFF. Written as DNA, the CDR3 is TGTGCCACCAGCAGGTGGGGGGAAGGTCGGGGGAATGAGCAGTTCTTC.

Here the CDR3 reads CAWRNPGTGVRGYTF. CDR3 nucleotides: TGTGCCTGGAGGAACCCCGGGACAGGGGTGAGGGGCTACACCTTC. This chain links TRBV30 with TRBJ1-2; 10 nucleotides match TRBD1. Trimming removed 3 bases from V and 8 bases from J; junction bases left unmatched: 12. Germline V CDR1 and CDR2: GTSNPN, SVGIG (reference sequence). This CDR3 has 15 amino acids.

This chain connects TRBV28 to TRBJ1-4; no firm D call. Between the trimmed V and J ends, which lost 3 bases and 7 bases, there was a span of 12 bases. The CDR3 totals 14 residues. Per the germline V gene, CDR1 is MDHEN and CDR2 is SYDVKM. The DNA of the CDR3 is TGTGCCAGCAGTTTGGGCAGCACACGTGAAAAACTGTTTTTT. The encoded protein is CASSLGSTREKLFF. Complete variable domain (other parts from reference TRBV28 and TRBJ1-4): DVKVTQSSRYLVKRTGEKVFLECVQDMDHENMFWYRQDPGLGLRLIYFSYDVKMKEKGDIPEGYSVSREKKERFSLILESASTNQTSMYLCASSLGSTREKLFFGSGTQLSVL.

The chain links TRBV6-6 to TRBJ2-1, with TRBD2 matching 11 bases. CDR3 size: 14 residues. Germline V lookup: CDR1 MNHNY, CDR2 SVGAGI (reference sequence). V shed 4 bases and J 6 bases; nucleotides not matched to a gene: 2. CDR3 DNA: TGTGCCAGCAGTTTAGCGGGGGGGCCCAATGAGCAGTTCTTC. It translates to CASSLAGGPNEQFF.

CDR3 sequence: CAIASGSSEQYF. Written as DNA, the CDR3 is TGTGCCATCGCTAGCGGGAGCTCCGAGCAGTACTTC. The chain employs TRBV2 and TRBJ2-7; 10 positions match TRBD2. CDR3 length: 12 residues. Trimming took 10 bases from V and 6 from J; bases not matched to a gene: 6. Germline assignment: CDR1 SNHLY and CDR2 FYNNEI.

The chain combines TRBV28 with TRBJ1-2; D remains ambiguous. Between the trimmed V and J ends, which lost 6 bases and 6 bases, there was a span of 8 bases. The germline V gene encodes CDR1 MDHEN and CDR2 SYDVKM. This CDR3 spans 11 amino acids. The CDR3 protein is CASSLPNGYTF. The CDR3 DNA reads as TGTGCCAGCAGCCTCCCTAATGGCTACACCTTC.

This chain uses TRBV7-9 with TRBJ2-3, with 12 positions matching TRBD2. Germline V gives CDR1 SEHNR, CDR2 FQNEAQ (reference sequence). V shed 2 bases and J 5 bases; nucleotides not matched to a gene: 8. CDR3 length: 17 residues. For the CDR3, the DNA is TGTGCCAGCAGCTTACCGGCTAGCGGGGGGGCTGGAGATACGCAGTATTTT. It codes for CASSLPASGGAGDTQYF.

This clone was counted only a few times. The chain joins TRBV6-5 to TRBJ2-7, with D possibly TRBD2 on 6 matching bases. This CDR3 spans 14 amino acids. Trimming stripped 0 bases from V and 4 bases from J, with 10 bases between. The V gene's germline CDR1 is MNHEY and CDR2 SVGAGI. The CDR3 sequence: CASSYSLGLYEQYF. The CDR3 DNA reads as TGTGCCAGCAGTTACTCGCTAGGACTATACGAGCAGTACTTC.

V is TRBV27 and J is TRBJ1-1, with D possibly matching TRBD1 (5 bases). The CDR3 length is 17 residues. V lost 6 bases and J lost 2, with 22 bases in between. Germline lookup yields CDR1 MNHEY and CDR2 SMNVEV (reference sequence). The CDR3 sequence: CASSRTTGGWGNTEAFF. CDR3 in DNA: TGTGCCAGCAGCCGAACCACGGGGGGGTGGGGTAACACTGAAGCTTTCTTT.

The chain recombines TRBV9 with TRBJ1-4, with a weak D call TRBD1 (5 bases). Germline CDR1 SGDLS, CDR2 YYNGEE. Trimming shortened V by 4 bases and J by 5 bases, and 18 bases separated the two germline ends. There are 16 residues in the CDR3. As DNA, the CDR3 is TGTGCCAGCAGCTTCGACACAGGAAAGGGCAATGAAAAACTGTTTTTT. Translation gives CASSFDTGKGNEKLFF.

The chain uses TRBV6-5 and TRBJ1-1, with 7 bases identical to TRBD1. After removal of 3 bases from V and 3 bases from J, the junction contained 4 bases not matched to a gene. The V gene's germline CDR1 is MNHEY and CDR2 SVGAGI. This CDR3 contains 14 residues. The CDR3 spells CASSYWDSDTEAFF. The CDR3 bases are TGTGCCAGCAGTTATTGGGACAGCGACACTGAAGCTTTCTTT.

V usage is TRBV6-5 and J usage is TRBJ2-6; D ambiguous. V was pared by 6 bases and J by 0 bases, with 6 bases between. Germline CDR1 is MNHEY and CDR2 is SVGAGI. The CDR3 runs 14 residues. The CDR3 is CASRQSSGANVLTF. The CDR3 DNA reads as TGTGCCAGCAGACAGAGCTCTGGGGCCAACGTCCTGACTTTC.

The V call is TRBV18, the J call TRBJ1-1, with 8 positions matching TRBD1. Losses at the gene ends were 2 bases for V and 4 bases for J; bases not matched to a gene: 9. The CDR3 contains 16 residues. Germline assignment: CDR1 KGHSH and CDR2 LQKENI. Written as DNA, the CDR3 is TGTGCCAGCTCACCAGAGTCGACAGGGGCGATCACTGAAGCTTTCTTT. This translates into CASSPESTGAITEAFF.

The chain employs TRBV28 and TRBJ1-4; 8 nucleotides agree with TRBD1. The junction had 16 bases not matched to a gene; V was cut back by 9 bases and J by 4 bases. The CDR3 is 17 amino acids. The V gene's germline CDR1 is MDHEN and CDR2 SYDVKM. CDR3 in DNA: TGTGCCAGTCAATCTCAGGGGGCGCAGTCCTATAATGAAAAACTGTTTTTT. This gives the protein CASQSQGAQSYNEKLFF. Full variable domain (remainder filled in from reference TRBV28 and TRBJ1-4): DVKVTQSSRYLVKRTGEKVFLECVQDMDHENMFWYRQDPGLGLRLIYFSYDVKMKEKGDIPEGYSVSREKKERFSLILESASTNQTSMYLCASQSQGAQSYNEKLFFGSGTQLSVL.

This chain connects TRBV6-1 to TRBJ2-7; unclear D gene. Germline CDR1 reads MNHNS; CDR2 reads SASEGT. The CDR3 extends over 13 amino acids. Trimming left V 7 bases short and J 3 bases short, with 13 bases between. The CDR3 DNA follows: TGTGCCAGCACGCCCGGGTTTGACTACGAGCAGTACTTC. Translation gives CASTPGFDYEQYF.